What follows are 5 T cell receptor beta chains derived from one specimen sequenced in a study of CD4+ T cells in melanoma. Assay: immunoSEQ multiplex PCR; the TCRdb copy retains only in-frame clones and omits some. Of about 54,000 clones in the sample, over 60% were seen once. The specimen sequenced was tumor tissue. All receptors come from a human donor with melanoma.

This chain links TRBV6-5 with TRBJ2-1; TRBD1 aligns across 10 bases. Germline trimming cut 7 bases from V and 4 bases from J; bases unmatched to any gene: 7. The germline V gene encodes CDR1 MNHEY and CDR2 SVGAGI. The CDR3 spans 15 residues. CDR3 coding DNA: TGTGCCAGCACGTATGGACAGGGGGAGTACAATGAGCAGTTCTTC. Protein product: CASTYGQGEYNEQFF.

V and J are TRBV6-6 and TRBJ2-3; 11 positions match TRBD2. J gave up 2 bases and V 7 bases, and 8 bases lay outside the gene matches. The CDR3 is made up of 16 amino acids. Germline-derived CDR1 and CDR2 are MNHNY and SVGAGI (reference sequence). The CDR3 DNA sequence: TGTGCCAGCAATTCACTAGCGGGAGAGAACACAGATACGCAGTATTTT. Encoded protein: CASNSLAGENTDTQYF.

This clone was observed a few times. The chain carries TRBV11-2 and TRBJ2-1; the match to TRBD1 covers 7 bases. The CDR3 is 12 amino acids. Germline V lookup: CDR1 SGHAT, CDR2 FQNNGV. With 4 bases clipped from V and 15 bases from J, the junction kept 9 bases outside the gene matches. CDR3 protein: CASSSRWQGVFF. The DNA for the CDR3 is TGTGCCAGCAGCTCGAGATGGCAGGGGGTGTTCTTC.

This clone was detected many times. The chain joins TRBV9 to TRBJ2-5; 12 bases map to TRBD2. The CDR3 consists of 18 residues. CDR1 and CDR2 (germline): SGDLS, YYNGEE. V dropped 0 bases and J dropped 4; count of bases not matched to a gene: 10. The CDR3 bases are TGTGCCAGCAGCGTAGGAGAGCTAGCGGGGGGGCCCGGAGAGACCCAGTACTTC. This codes for CASSVGELAGGPGETQYF. Full variable domain (outside the CDR3, taken from reference TRBV9 and TRBJ2-5): DSGVTQTPKHLITATGQRVTLRCSPRSGDLSVYWYQQSLDQGLQFLIQYYNGEERAKGNILERFSAQQFPDLHSELNLSSLELGDSALYFCASSVGELAGGPGETQYFGPGTRLLVL.

This clone showed up just a few times. The V and J genes are TRBV5-1 and TRBJ2-7; no firm D call. CDR3 size: 13 residues. Trimming took off 2 bases at V and 3 bases at J, with 9 bases between the two ends. CDR1 is SGHRS and CDR2 is YFSETQ in the germline V gene. CDR3 loop: CASSLTRFYEQYF. The CDR3 DNA follows: TGCGCCAGCAGCTTAACCCGTTTCTACGAGCAGTACTTC.